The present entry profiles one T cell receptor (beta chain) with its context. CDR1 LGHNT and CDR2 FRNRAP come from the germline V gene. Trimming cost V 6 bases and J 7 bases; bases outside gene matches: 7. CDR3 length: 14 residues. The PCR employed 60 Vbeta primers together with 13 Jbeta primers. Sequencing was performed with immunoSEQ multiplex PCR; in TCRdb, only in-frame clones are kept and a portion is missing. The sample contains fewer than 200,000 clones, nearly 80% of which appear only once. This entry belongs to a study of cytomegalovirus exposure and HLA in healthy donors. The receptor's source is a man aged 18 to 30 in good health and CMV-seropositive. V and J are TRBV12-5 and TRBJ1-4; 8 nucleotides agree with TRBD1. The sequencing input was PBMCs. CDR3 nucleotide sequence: TGTGCTAGTGGCCGGGGGACAGGCATTGAAAAACTGTTTTTT. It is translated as CASGRGTGIEKLFF.